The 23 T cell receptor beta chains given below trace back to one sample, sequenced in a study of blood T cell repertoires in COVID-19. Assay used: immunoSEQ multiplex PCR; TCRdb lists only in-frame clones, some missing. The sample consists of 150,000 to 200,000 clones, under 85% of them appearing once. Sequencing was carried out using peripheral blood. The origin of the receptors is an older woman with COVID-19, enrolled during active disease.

This CDR3 reads CASSSPGLAKNIQYF. CDR3 bases: TGTGCCAGCAGTTCCCCTGGGCTAGCCAAAAACATTCAGTACTTC. The chain uses TRBV28 and TRBJ2-4, with D unclear. Trimming removed 4 bases at V and 0 bases at J, with 10 bases between. CDR3 length: 15 residues. Per germline, CDR1 MDHEN and CDR2 SYDVKM.

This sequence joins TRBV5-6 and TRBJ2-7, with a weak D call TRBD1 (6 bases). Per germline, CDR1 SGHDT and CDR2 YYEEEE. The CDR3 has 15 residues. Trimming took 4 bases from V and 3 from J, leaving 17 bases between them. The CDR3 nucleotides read TGTGCCAGCAGCCCTACAGGGAGCTTTAGCTACGAGCAGTACTTC. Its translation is CASSPTGSFSYEQYF.

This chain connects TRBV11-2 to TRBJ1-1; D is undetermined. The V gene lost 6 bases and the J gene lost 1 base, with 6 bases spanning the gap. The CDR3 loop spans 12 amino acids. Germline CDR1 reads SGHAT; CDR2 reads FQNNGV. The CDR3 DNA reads TGTGCCAGCAGAGGGAGGAACACTGAAGCTTTCTTT. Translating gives CASRGRNTEAFF.

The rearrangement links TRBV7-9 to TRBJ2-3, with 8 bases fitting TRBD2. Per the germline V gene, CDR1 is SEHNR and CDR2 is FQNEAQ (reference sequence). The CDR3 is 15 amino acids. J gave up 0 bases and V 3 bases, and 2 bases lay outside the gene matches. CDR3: CASSFTSGSTDTQYF. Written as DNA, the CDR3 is TGTGCCAGCAGCTTTACTAGCGGTAGCACAGATACGCAGTATTTT.

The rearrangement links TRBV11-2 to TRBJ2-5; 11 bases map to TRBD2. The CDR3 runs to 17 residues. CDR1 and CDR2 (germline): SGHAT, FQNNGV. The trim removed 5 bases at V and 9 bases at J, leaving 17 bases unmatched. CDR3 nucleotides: TGTGCCAGCAGCCTCAGTGGGGTAGCGGGAGGGTCCGGGTCCCAGTACTTC. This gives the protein CASSLSGVAGGSGSQYF.

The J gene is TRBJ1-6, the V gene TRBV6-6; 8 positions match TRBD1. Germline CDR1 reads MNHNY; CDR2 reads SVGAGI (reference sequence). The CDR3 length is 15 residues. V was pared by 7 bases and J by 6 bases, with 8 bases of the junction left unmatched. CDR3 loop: CASILTGGINSPLHF. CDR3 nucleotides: TGTGCCAGCATTCTTACAGGGGGAATTAATTCACCCCTCCACTTT.

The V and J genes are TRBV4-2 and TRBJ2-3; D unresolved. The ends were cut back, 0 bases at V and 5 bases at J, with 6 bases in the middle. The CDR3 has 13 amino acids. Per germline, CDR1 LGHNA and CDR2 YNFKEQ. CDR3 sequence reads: CASSQDRRDTQYF. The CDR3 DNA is TGTGCCAGCAGCCAAGACCGTAGAGATACGCAGTATTTT.

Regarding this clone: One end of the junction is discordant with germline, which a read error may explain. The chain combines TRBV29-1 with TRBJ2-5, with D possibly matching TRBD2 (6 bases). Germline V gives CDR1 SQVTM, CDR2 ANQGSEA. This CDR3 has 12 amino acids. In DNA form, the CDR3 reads TGTACGGGAGCGGAGGCTCAAGAGACCCAGTACTTC. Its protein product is CTGAEAQETQYF.

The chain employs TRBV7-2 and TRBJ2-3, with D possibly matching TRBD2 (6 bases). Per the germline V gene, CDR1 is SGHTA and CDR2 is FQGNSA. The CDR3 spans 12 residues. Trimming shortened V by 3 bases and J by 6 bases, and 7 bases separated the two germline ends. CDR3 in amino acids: CASSFLADTQYF. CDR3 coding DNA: TGTGCCAGCAGCTTCCTAGCGGATACGCAGTATTTT.

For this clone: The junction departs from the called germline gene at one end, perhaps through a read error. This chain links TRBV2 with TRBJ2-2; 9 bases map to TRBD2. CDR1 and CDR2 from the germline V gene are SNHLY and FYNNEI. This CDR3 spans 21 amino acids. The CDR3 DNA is TGTGCCAGCAGTGATATCGCCTGGGCTAGCGGGAAATTGGGAGTACCCGGGAAGCTGTTTTTT. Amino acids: CASSDIAWASGKLGVPGKLFF.

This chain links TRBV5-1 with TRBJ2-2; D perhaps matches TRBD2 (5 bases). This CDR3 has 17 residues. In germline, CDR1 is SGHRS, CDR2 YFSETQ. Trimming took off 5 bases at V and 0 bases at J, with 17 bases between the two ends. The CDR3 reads CASRPTPSGANTGELFF. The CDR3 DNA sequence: TGCGCCAGCAGACCGACCCCAAGCGGAGCGAACACCGGGGAGCTGTTTTTT. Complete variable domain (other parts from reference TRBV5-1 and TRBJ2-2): KAGVTQTPRYLIKTRGQQVTLSCSPISGHRSVSWYQQTPGQGLQFLFEYFSETQRNKGNFPGRFSGRQFSNSRSEMNVSTLELGDSALYLCASRPTPSGANTGELFFGEGSRLTVL.

The CDR3 DNA is TGTGCCAGCAGCAGGACTAGCGGGTCCCCCTACGAGCAGTACTTC. Translating it yields CASSRTSGSPYEQYF. The chain is built from TRBV14 and TRBJ2-7; 11 positions agree with TRBD2. V gave up 5 bases and J gave up 2 bases; unmatched junction bases: 5. The CDR3 sequence is 15 residues long. Germline-derived CDR1 and CDR2 are SGHDN and FVKESK. The full variable domain, completed using reference TRBV14 and TRBJ2-7, is EAGVTQFPSHSVIEKGQTVTLRCDPISGHDNLYWYRRVMGKEIKFLLHFVKESKQDESGMPNNRFLAERTGGTYSTLKVQPAELEDSGVYFCASSRTSGSPYEQYFGPGTRLTVT.

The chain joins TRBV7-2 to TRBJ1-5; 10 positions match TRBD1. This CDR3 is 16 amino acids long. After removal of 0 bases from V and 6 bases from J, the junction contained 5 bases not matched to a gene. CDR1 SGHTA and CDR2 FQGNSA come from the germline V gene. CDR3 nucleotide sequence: TGTGCCAGCAGCTTAGCCGGGACAGGGGTTGGTCAGCCCCAGCATTTT. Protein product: CASSLAGTGVGQPQHF. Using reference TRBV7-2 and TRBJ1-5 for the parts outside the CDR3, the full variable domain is GAGVSQSPSNKVTEKGKDVELRCDPISGHTALYWYRQSLGQGLEFLIYFQGNSAPDKSGLPSDRFSAERTGGSVSTLTIQRTQQEDSAVYLCASSLAGTGVGQPQHFGDGTRLSIL.

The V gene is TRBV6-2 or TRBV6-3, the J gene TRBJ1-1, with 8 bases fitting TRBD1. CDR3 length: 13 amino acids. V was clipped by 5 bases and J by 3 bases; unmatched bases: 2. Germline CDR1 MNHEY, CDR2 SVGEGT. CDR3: CASSRQGYTEAFF. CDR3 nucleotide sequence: TGTGCCAGCAGTAGACAGGGGTACACTGAAGCTTTCTTT.

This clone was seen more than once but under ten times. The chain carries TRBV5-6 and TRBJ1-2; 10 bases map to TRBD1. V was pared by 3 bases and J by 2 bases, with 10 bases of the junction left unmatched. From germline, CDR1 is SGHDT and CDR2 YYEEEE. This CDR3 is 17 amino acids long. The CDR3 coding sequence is TGTGCCAGCAGCTCTCCGGGACAGGGGAGATCCAACTATGGCTACACCTTC. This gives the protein CASSSPGQGRSNYGYTF. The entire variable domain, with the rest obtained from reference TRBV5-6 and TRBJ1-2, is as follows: DAGVTQSPTHLIKTRGQQVTLRCSPKSGHDTVSWYQQALGQGPQFIFQYYEEEERQRGNFPDRFSGHQFPNYSSELNVNALLLGDSALYLCASSSPGQGRSNYGYTFGSGTRLTVV.

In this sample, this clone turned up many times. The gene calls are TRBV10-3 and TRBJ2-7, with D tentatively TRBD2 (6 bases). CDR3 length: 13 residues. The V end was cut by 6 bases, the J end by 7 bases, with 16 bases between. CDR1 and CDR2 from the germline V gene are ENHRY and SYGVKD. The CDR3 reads CAIRANQGGEQYF. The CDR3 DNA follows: TGTGCCATCAGAGCAAATCAGGGAGGAGAGCAGTACTTC.

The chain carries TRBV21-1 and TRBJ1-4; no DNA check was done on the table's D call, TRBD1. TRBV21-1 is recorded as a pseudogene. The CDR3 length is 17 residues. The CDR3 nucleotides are TGTGCCAGCAGCAAAGTAAAGGGGGCATCAACTAATGAAAAACTGTTTTTT. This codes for CASSKVKGASTNEKLFF.

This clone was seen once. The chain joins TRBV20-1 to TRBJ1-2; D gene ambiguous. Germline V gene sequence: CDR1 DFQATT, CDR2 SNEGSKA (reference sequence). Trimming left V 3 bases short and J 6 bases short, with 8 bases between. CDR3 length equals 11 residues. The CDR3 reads CSASKGDGYTF. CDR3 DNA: TGCAGTGCTAGCAAAGGAGATGGCTACACCTTC.

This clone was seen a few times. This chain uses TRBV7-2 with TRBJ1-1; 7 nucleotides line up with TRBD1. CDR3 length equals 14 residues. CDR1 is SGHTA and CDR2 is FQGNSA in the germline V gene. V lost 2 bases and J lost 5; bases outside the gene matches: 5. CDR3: CASSLKGARTEAFF. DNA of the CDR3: TGTGCCAGCAGCTTAAAGGGGGCGCGGACTGAAGCTTTCTTT.

CDR3 sequence reads: CASSQTGTGALGHLYGYTF. In nucleotides, the CDR3 is TGTGCCAGCAGTCAAACCGGGACAGGGGCCCTTGGGCACCTTTATGGCTACACCTTC. V is TRBV28 and J is TRBJ1-2, with 10 bases identical to TRBD1. J lost 5 bases, V lost 5 bases, and 20 bases had no gene match. From germline, CDR1 is MDHEN and CDR2 SYDVKM. This CDR3 spans 19 amino acids.

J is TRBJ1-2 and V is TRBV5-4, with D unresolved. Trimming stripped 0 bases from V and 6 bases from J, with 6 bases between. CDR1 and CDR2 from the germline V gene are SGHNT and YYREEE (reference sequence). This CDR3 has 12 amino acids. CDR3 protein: CASSLVENGYTF. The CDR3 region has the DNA TGTGCCAGCAGCTTGGTCGAGAATGGCTACACCTTC.

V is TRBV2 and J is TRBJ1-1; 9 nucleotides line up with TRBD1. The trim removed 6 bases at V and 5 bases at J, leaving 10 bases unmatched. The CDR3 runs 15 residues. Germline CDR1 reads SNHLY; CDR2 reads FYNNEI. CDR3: CASSLVGQGRTEAFF. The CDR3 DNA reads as TGTGCCAGCAGCTTAGTGGGACAGGGAAGGACTGAAGCTTTCTTT.

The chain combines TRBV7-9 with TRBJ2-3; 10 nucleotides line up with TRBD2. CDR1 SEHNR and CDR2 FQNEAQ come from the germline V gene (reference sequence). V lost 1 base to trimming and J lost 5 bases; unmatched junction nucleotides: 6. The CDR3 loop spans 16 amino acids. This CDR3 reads CASSLEAGGRRDTQYF. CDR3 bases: TGTGCCAGCAGCTTAGAAGCGGGAGGGCGTAGAGATACGCAGTATTTT. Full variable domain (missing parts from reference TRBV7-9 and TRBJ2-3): DTGVSQNPRHKITKRGQNVTFRCDPISEHNRLYWYRQTLGQGPEFLTYFQNEAQLEKSRLLSDRFSAERPKGSFSTLEIQRTEQGDSAMYLCASSLEAGGRRDTQYFGPGTRLTVL.